This paragraph reports one TCR beta chain. Antigen: not known. Measured with immunoSEQ multiplex PCR; TCRdb has only the in-frame clones, and not every one. The table has more than 95,000 clones, about 90% seen once. The data are from a study of graft-versus-host responses after intestinal transplantation. Study-wide context: Isolated intestinal, liver-intestinal, or multivisceral transplants had been given to the recipients. Following induction with anti-thymocyte globulin, all recipients were given tacrolimus and steroids for around three years.

Regarding the study as a whole: Ileal or blood samples showed some GvH clones first, and such clones were also found in recipient marrow. Early post-transplant HvG declines tracked with peak circulating GvH clone levels.

Source: unstimulated CD4+ T cells sorted from spleen or lymph node cells, taken before intestinal transplant. The clonotype originates from a human donor who received an intestinal transplant.

The CDR3 DNA is TGTGCCAGCAGCTTGATGCATAACTCCTACGAGCAGTACTTC. Translated: CASSLMHNSYEQYF. The genes are TRBV5-4 and TRBJ2-7; D is unclear. Germline-derived CDR1 and CDR2 are SGHNT and YYREEE (reference sequence). Between the trimmed V and J ends, which lost 1 base and 0 bases, there was a span of 8 bases. The CDR3 has 14 residues.